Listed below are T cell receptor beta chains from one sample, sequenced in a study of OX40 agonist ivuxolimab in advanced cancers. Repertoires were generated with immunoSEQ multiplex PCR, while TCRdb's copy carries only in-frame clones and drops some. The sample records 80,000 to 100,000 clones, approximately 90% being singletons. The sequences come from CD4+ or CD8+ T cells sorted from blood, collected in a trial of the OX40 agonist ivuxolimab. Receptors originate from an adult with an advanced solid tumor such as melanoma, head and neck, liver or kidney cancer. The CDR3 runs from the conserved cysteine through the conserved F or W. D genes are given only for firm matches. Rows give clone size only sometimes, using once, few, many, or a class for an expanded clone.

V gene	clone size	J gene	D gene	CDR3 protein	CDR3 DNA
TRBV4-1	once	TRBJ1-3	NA	CASSQEGRAGNTIYF	TGCGCCAGCAGCCAAGAAGGCAGGGCTGGAAACACCATATATTTT
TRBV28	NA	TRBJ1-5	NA	CASSEEYQPQHF	TGTGCCAGCAGTGAAGAGTATCAGCCCCAGCATTTT
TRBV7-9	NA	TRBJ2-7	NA	CASSPDSVRSYEQYF	TGTGCCAGCAGCCCGGATTCAGTCAGGTCCTACGAGCAGTACTTC
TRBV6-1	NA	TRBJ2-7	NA	CASSDQGAGGEQYF	TGTGCCAGCAGTGATCAGGGTGCGGGTGGCGAGCAGTACTTC
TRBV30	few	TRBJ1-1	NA	CAWSSSRLEAFF	TGTGCCTGGTCTAGCTCAAGATTGGAAGCTTTCTTT
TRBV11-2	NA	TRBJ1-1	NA	CASSGRAAGRGSFGAFF	TGTGCCAGCAGCGGGCGGGCGGCCGGAAGAGGGTCCTTTGGAGCTTTCTTT
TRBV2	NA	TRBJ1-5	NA	CASRKTGASNQPQHF	TGTGCCAGCAGGAAGACAGGTGCGAGCAATCAGCCCCAGCATTTT
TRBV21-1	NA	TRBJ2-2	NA	CASSKRIGTANTGELFF	TGTGCCAGCAGCAAACGGATAGGGACAGCGAACACCGGGGAGCTGTTTTTT
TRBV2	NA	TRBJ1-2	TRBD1	CASRKTTGVVRDGYTF	TGTGCCAGCAGGAAGACCACAGGGGTTGTTCGGGATGGCTACACCTTC
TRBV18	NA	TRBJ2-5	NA	CASSSGQETQYF	TGTGCCAGCTCATCGGGACAAGAGACCCAGTACTTC
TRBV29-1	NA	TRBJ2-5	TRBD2	CSVREGETQYF	TGCAGCGTTCGGGAGGGTGAGACCCAGTACTTC
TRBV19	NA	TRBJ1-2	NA	CASSTRSSKGYTF	TGTGCCAGTAGTACTAGGAGTTCTAAGGGCTACACCTTC
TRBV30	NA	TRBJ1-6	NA	CAWSVRGVVDNSPLHF	TGTGCCTGGAGTGTTAGGGGGGTTGTGGATAATTCACCCCTCCACTTT
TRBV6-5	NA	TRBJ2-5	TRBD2	CASSLGGAWETQYF	TGTGCCAGCAGTCTCGGGGGGGCCTGGGAGACCCAGTACTTC
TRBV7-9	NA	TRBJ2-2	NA	CASQTGPPRDTGELFF	TGTGCCAGCCAAACTGGGCCGCCGCGAGACACCGGGGAGCTGTTTTTT
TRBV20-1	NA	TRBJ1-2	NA	CSARDLRGYTF	TGCAGTGCTAGAGATCTTAGGGGCTACACCTTC
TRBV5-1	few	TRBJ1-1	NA	CASSPVGPPNTEAFF	TGCGCCAGCAGCCCGGTCGGACCCCCGAACACTGAAGCTTTCTTT
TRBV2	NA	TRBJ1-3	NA	CASRSLQGLMRNTIYF	TGTGCCAGCCGCAGCCTACAGGGATTAATGAGAAACACCATATATTTT
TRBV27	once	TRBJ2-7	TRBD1	CASGTFRQGAREQYF	TGTGCCAGCGGAACCTTCCGACAGGGGGCGCGTGAGCAGTACTTC
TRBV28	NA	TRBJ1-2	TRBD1	CARPLSYGTGGESHGYTF	TGTGCCAGACCTCTTTCTTACGGGACAGGGGGGGAATCCCATGGCTACACCTTC
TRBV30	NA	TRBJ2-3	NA	CAWSLWTPQGYTQYF	TGTGCCTGGAGTCTTTGGACTCCCCAGGGCTATACGCAGTATTTT
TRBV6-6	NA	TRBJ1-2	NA	CAASDGAAGEYGYTF	TGTGCCGCTTCCGACGGGGCAGCCGGGGAATATGGCTACACCTTC
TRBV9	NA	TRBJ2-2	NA	CASSRRSEAGELFF	TGTGCCAGCAGCCGAAGGTCGGAGGCCGGGGAGCTGTTTTTT
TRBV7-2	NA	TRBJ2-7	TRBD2	CASSLRGTSYEQYF	TGTGCCAGCAGCTTAAGGGGGACTAGCTACGAGCAGTACTTC
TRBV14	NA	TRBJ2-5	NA	CASSRSDGLFVQETQYF	TGTGCCAGCAGCCGTTCGGACGGACTATTCGTACAAGAGACCCAGTACTTC
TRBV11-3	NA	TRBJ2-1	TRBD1	CASSSDRGIVNEQFF	TGTGCCAGCAGCTCAGACAGGGGAATTGTTAATGAGCAGTTCTTC
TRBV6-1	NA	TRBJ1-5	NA	CASDSNQPQHF	TGTGCCAGTGACTCAAATCAGCCCCAGCATTTT
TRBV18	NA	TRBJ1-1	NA	CASSYRVVNTEAFF	TGTGCCAGCTCGTACAGGGTAGTGAACACTGAAGCTTTCTTT
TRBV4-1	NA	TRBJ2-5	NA	CASSQGSSQETQYF	TGCGCCAGCAGCCAAGGCAGCTCCCAAGAGACCCAGTACTTC
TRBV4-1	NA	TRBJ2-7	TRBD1	CASSSTGASYEQYF	TGCGCCAGCAGCTCAACAGGGGCCTCCTACGAGCAGTACTTC
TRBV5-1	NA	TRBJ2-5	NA	CASSFDQETQYF	TGCGCCAGCAGCTTCGATCAAGAGACCCAGTACTTC
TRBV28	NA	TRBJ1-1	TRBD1	CASSSPGTENTEAFF	TGTGCCAGCAGTTCCCCCGGGACAGAGAACACTGAAGCTTTCTTT
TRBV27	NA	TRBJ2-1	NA	CASGRGTTYNEQFF	TGTGCCAGCGGTCGGGGGACCACCTACAATGAGCAGTTCTTC
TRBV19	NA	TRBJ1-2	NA	CASRPEGIYYGYTF	TGTGCCAGTAGACCCGAGGGGATCTACTATGGCTACACCTTC
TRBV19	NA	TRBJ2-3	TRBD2	CASTSLSGDTQYF	TGTGCCAGTACTTCCCTTAGCGGGGACACGCAGTATTTT
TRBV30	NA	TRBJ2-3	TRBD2	CAWRGLVATDTQYF	TGTGCCTGGAGGGGACTAGTCGCCACAGATACGCAGTATTTT
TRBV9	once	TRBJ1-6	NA	CASSGYDGSSYNSPLHF	TGTGCCAGCAGCGGCTACGACGGCAGCTCCTATAATTCACCCCTCCACTTT
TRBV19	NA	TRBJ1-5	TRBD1	CASTLGQPYSNQPQHF	TGTGCCAGTACCTTGGGACAGCCCTATAGCAATCAGCCCCAGCATTTT
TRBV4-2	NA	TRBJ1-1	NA	CASSHGMNTEAFF	TGTGCCAGCAGCCATGGGATGAACACTGAAGCTTTCTTT
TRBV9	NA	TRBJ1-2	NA	CASSVLGRAGDGSGYTF	TGTGCCAGCAGCGTATTGGGTCGGGCAGGGGACGGTTCTGGCTACACCTTC
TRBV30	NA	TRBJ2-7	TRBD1	CAGTGTGSSYEQYF	TGTGCCGGTACCGGGACAGGTTCCTCCTACGAGCAGTACTTC
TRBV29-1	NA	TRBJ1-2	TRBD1	CSVGDSNYGYTF	TGCAGCGTGGGGGACAGTAACTATGGCTACACCTTC